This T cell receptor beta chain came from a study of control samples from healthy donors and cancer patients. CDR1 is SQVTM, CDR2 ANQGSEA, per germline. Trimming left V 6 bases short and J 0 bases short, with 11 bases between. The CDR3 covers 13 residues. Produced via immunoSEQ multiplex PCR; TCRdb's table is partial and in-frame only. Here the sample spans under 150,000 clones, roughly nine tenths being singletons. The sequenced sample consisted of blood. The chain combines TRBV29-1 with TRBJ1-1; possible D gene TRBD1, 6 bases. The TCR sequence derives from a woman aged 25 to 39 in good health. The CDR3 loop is CSVTGTLNTEAFF. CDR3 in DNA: TGCAGCGTAACCGGGACATTGAACACTGAAGCTTTCTTT.